This T cell receptor (beta chain) originates from a study of T cell changes during pregnancy in multiple sclerosis. Assay: immunoSEQ multiplex PCR; the TCRdb copy retains only in-frame clones and omits some. The table records tens of thousands of clones, roughly 93% of them present only once. This CDR3 is built from 14 residues. Trimming took 4 bases from V and 2 from J; bases not matched to a gene: 3. Germline V lookup: CDR1 SEHNR, CDR2 FQNEAQ (reference sequence). This chain connects TRBV7-9 to TRBJ2-3; the match to TRBD2 covers 7 bases. Material for sequencing was PBMCs (not recorded whether the cells were cultured). This receptor was taken from a female donor with multiple sclerosis, enrolled in a pregnancy study. The CDR3 region is CASSSSGYTDTQYF. CDR3 bases: TGTGCCAGCAGCTCTAGCGGATACACAGATACGCAGTATTTT.